A single sample gave rise to the 9 T cell receptor beta chains below, sequenced in a study of cytomegalovirus exposure and HLA in healthy donors. Primers: 60 Vbeta forward and 13 Jbeta reverse. Assay: immunoSEQ multiplex PCR; the TCRdb copy retains only in-frame clones and omits some. The repertoire holds approximately 190,000 clones, with more than 75% as singletons. Sequencing was carried out using PBMCs. All receptors come from a young woman in good health and CMV-seronegative.

This sequence joins TRBV4-2 and TRBJ1-5; D uncertain. Germline CDR1 reads LGHNA; CDR2 reads YNFKEQ. The V end was cut by 1 base, the J end by 7 bases, with 5 bases between. CDR3 length: 12 amino acids. The CDR3 sequence: CASSQGSQPQHF. The CDR3 bases are TGTGCCAGCAGCCAAGGAAGCCAGCCCCAGCATTTT.

The V call is TRBV2, the J call TRBJ2-1, with D perhaps matching TRBD2 (5 bases). The V gene's germline CDR1 is SNHLY and CDR2 FYNNEI. V was shortened by 3 bases and J by 6 bases, with 6 bases between the two germline ends. The CDR3 is made up of 12 amino acids. The CDR3, as DNA: TGTGCCAGCAGTGATCGGGGCAATGAGCAGTTCTTC. It translates to CASSDRGNEQFF.

CDR3 sequence reads: CATSRSWTVSGNTIYF. CDR3 in DNA: TGTGCCACCAGCAGATCGTGGACAGTCTCTGGAAACACCATATATTTT. The V gene is TRBV15, the J gene TRBJ1-3; D might be TRBD1 (6 bases). The V end was cut by 2 bases, the J end by 0 bases, with 11 bases between. CDR3 length: 16 residues. From germline, CDR1 is LNHNV and CDR2 YYDKDF (reference sequence). Filled out from reference TRBV15 and TRBJ1-3, the complete variable domain reads DAMVIQNPRYQVTQFGKPVTLSCSQTLNHNVMYWYQQKSSQAPKLLFHYYDKDFNNEADTPDNFQSRRPNTSFCFLDIRSPGLGDTAMYLCATSRSWTVSGNTIYFGEGSWLTVV.

The V gene is TRBV15, the J gene TRBJ2-7, with D possibly TRBD2 on 6 matching bases. CDR1 is LNHNV and CDR2 is YYDKDF in the germline V gene (reference sequence). CDR3 length equals 13 residues. Trimming took 4 bases from V and 4 from J, leaving 11 bases between them. Written as DNA, the CDR3 is TGTGCCACCAGCACAAAGCTAGCGTACGAGCAGTACTTC. Its translation is CATSTKLAYEQYF.

The gene calls are TRBV5-6 and TRBJ2-7, with D maybe TRBD2 (6 bases). Germline V gene sequence: CDR1 SGHDT, CDR2 YYEEEE. Trimming pared 0 bases from V and 5 bases from J, leaving 15 bases between. This CDR3 comprises 15 residues. The CDR3 protein is CASSLVPGVDHEQYF. DNA for the CDR3: TGTGCCAGCAGCTTGGTGCCGGGAGTCGACCACGAGCAGTACTTC.

The rearrangement joins TRBV15 to TRBJ2-7; TRBD1 might be the D (5 bases). Trimming cost V 1 base and J 3 bases, with 13 bases left between them. The germline V gene encodes CDR1 LNHNV and CDR2 YYDKDF (reference sequence). This CDR3 contains 15 residues. CDR3: CATSRVAGKYYEQYF. As DNA, the CDR3 is TGTGCCACCAGCAGAGTGGCAGGGAAGTACTACGAGCAGTACTTC.

The genes are TRBV9 and TRBJ1-2; 10 nucleotides agree with TRBD1. Germline V gene sequence: CDR1 SGDLS, CDR2 YYNGEE. The CDR3 is made up of 13 amino acids. V was clipped by 4 bases and J by 6 bases; unmatched bases: 3. The CDR3 here is CASSLGQGHGYTF. The CDR3, as DNA: TGTGCCAGCAGCTTGGGACAGGGGCATGGCTACACCTTC. The full variable domain, completed using reference TRBV9 and TRBJ1-2, is DSGVTQTPKHLITATGQRVTLRCSPRSGDLSVYWYQQSLDQGLQFLIQYYNGEERAKGNILERFSAQQFPDLHSELNLSSLELGDSALYFCASSLGQGHGYTFGSGTRLTVV.

V gene TRBV11-2 combines with J gene TRBJ2-3, with TRBD2 identical over 10 bases. This CDR3 comprises 17 residues. V lost 1 base and J lost 2; bases outside the gene matches: 6. Germline loops: CDR1 SGHAT, CDR2 FQNNGV. Here the CDR3 reads CASSLATSGVVTDTQYF. DNA of the CDR3: TGTGCCAGCAGCTTAGCAACTAGCGGGGTGGTCACAGATACGCAGTATTTT.

This clone was recorded once. The chain is built from TRBV30 and TRBJ2-3, with 8 bases identical to TRBD1. J was trimmed by 8 bases and V by 2 bases; bases with no gene match: 18. This CDR3 has 17 residues. Germline CDR1 reads GTSNPN; CDR2 reads SVGIG (reference sequence). This CDR3 is CAWSNRRTGIARFTQYF. CDR3 coding DNA: TGTGCCTGGAGTAATCGTCGGACAGGGATCGCCCGTTTTACGCAGTATTTT.